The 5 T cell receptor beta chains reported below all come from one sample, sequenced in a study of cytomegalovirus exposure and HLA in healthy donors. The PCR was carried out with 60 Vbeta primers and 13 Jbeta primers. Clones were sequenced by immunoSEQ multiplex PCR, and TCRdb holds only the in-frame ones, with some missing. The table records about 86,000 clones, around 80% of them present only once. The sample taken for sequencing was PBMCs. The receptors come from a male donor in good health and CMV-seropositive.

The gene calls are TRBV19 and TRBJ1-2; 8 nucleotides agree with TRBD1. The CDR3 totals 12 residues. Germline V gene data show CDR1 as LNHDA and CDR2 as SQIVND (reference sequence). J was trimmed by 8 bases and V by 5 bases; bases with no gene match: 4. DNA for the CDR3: TGTGCCAGTAGTCTTAGGGACAGGGGCTACACCTTC. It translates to CASSLRDRGYTF.

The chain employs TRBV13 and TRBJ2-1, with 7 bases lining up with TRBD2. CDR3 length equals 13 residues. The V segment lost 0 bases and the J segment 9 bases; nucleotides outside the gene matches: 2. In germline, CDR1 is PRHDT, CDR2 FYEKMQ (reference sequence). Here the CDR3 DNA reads TGTGCCAGCAGCTTAGGGGCGGGAGCTGAGCAGTTCTTC. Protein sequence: CASSLGAGAEQFF.

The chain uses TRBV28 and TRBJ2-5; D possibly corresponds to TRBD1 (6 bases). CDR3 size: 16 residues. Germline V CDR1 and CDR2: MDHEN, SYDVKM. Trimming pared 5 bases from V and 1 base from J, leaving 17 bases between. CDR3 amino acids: CASSPPPGHRQETQYF. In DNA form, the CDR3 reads TGTGCCAGCAGTCCCCCGCCGGGACACCGCCAAGAGACCCAGTACTTC.

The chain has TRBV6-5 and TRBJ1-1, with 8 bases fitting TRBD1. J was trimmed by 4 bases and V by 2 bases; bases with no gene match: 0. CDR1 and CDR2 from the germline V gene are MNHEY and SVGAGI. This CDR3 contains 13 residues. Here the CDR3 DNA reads TGTGCCAGCAGTTACGGACAGGGCACTGAAGCTTTCTTT. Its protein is CASSYGQGTEAFF.

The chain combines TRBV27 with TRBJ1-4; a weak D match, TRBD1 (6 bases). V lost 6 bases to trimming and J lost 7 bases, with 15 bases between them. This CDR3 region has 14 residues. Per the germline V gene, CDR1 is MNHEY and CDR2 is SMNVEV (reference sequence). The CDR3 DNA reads TGTGCCAGCAGCAAATCAGGGGTGGGTGAAAAACTGTTTTTT. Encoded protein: CASSKSGVGEKLFF.